These 2 T cell receptor beta chains came from one sample sequenced in a study of cytomegalovirus exposure and HLA in healthy donors. This PCR relied on a set of 60 Vbeta primers and 13 Jbeta primers. Data came from immunoSEQ multiplex PCR; TCRdb stores just in-frame clones and leaves some out. The sample has 100,000 to 150,000 clones; approximately 84% are singletons. Sequenced: PBMCs. The source is a woman in her forties in good health and CMV-seronegative.

This clone was seen a handful of times. V and J are TRBV28 and TRBJ2-3; D ambiguous. V dropped 2 bases and J dropped 6 bases, with 6 bases sitting between them. The CDR3 has 12 amino acids. Germline loops: CDR1 MDHEN, CDR2 SYDVKM. The CDR3 is CASSLGWDTQYF. The CDR3 nucleotides read TGTGCCAGCAGTTTAGGCTGGGATACGCAGTATTTT.

V usage is TRBV6-6 and J usage is TRBJ2-7; TRBD1 matches 10 bases. The germline V gene has CDR1 MNHNY and CDR2 SVGAGI (reference sequence). V trimming: 5 bases; J trimming: 1 base; junction bases outside the gene matches: 8. This CDR3 has 16 residues. The CDR3 coding sequence is TGTGCCAGCAGTAGACCGGGACAGGGGATATCCTACGAGCAGTACTTC. Protein product: CASSRPGQGISYEQYF.